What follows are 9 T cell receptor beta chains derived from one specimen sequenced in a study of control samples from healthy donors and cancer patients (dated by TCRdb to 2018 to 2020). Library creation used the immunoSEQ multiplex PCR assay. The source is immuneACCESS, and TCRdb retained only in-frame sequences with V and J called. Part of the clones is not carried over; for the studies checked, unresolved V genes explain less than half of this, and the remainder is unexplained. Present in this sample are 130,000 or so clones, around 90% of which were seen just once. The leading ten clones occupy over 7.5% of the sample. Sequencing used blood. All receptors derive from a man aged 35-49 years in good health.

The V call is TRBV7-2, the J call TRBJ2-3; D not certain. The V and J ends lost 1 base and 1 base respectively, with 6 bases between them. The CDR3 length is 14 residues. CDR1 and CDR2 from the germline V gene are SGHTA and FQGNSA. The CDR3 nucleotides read TGTGCCAGCAGCTTAGGTGCAGGCACAGATACGCAGTATTTT. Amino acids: CASSLGAGTDTQYF.

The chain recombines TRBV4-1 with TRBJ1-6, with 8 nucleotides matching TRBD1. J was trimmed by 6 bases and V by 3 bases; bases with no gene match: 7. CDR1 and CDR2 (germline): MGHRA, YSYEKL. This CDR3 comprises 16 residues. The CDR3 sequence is CASSQQETGANSPLHF. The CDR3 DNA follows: TGCGCCAGCAGCCAGCAAGAGACAGGGGCTAATTCACCCCTCCACTTT.

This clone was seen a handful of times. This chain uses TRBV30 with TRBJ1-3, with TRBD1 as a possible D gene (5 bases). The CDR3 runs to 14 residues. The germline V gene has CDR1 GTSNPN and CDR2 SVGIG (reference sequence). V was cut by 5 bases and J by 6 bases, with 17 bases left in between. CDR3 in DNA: TGTGCCTGGGGTCGGGGGGTGGTGGAAAACACCATATATTTT. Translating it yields CAWGRGVVENTIYF.

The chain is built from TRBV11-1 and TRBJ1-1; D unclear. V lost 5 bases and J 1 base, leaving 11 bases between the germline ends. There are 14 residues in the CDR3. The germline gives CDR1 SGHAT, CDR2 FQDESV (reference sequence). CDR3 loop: CASSPWGRNTEAFF. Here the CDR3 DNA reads TGTGCCAGCAGCCCGTGGGGAAGGAACACTGAAGCTTTCTTT.

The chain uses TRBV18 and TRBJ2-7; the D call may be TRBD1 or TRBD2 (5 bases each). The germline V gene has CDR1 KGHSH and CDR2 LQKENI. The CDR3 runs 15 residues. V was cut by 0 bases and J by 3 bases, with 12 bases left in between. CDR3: CASSPPSGSGYEQYF. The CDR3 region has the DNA TGTGCCAGCTCACCACCGTCAGGGAGCGGCTACGAGCAGTACTTC. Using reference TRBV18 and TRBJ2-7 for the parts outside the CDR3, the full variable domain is NAGVMQNPRHLVRRRGQEARLRCSPMKGHSHVYWYRQLPEEGLKFMVYLQKENIIDESGMPKERFSAEFPKEGPSILRIQQVVRGDSAAYFCASSPPSGSGYEQYFGPGTRLTVT.

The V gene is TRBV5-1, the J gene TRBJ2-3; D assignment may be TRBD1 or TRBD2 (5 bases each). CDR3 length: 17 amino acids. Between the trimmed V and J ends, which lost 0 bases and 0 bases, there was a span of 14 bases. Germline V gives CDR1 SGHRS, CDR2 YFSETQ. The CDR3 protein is CASSLGLKGTSTDTQYF. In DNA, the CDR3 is TGCGCCAGCAGCTTGGGGTTGAAAGGGACCAGCACAGATACGCAGTATTTT.

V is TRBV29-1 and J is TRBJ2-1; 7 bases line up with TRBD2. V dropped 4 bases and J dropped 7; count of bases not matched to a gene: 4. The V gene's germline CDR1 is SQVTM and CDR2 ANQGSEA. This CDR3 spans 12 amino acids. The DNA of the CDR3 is TGCAGCGTTGTGGCGGGGGAGAATGAGCAGTTCTTC. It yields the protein CSVVAGENEQFF.

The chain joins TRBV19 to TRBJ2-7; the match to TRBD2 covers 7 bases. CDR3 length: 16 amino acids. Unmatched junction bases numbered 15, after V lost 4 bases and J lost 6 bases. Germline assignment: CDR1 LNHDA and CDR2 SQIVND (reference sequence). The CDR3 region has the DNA TGTGCCAGTAGTACTCCTGGCGCGCCGACGGGGGGCGAGCAGTACTTC. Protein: CASSTPGAPTGGEQYF.

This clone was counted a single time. The CDR3 DNA reads TGTGCCAGCAGCCCCTTAGCGGGGGTGGTCACAGATACGCAGTATTTT. It codes for CASSPLAGVVTDTQYF. The chain combines TRBV9 with TRBJ2-3, with 9 bases aligning to TRBD2. Germline assignment: CDR1 SGDLS and CDR2 YYNGEE. The trim removed 4 bases at V and 2 bases at J, leaving 8 bases unmatched. The CDR3 loop spans 16 amino acids.